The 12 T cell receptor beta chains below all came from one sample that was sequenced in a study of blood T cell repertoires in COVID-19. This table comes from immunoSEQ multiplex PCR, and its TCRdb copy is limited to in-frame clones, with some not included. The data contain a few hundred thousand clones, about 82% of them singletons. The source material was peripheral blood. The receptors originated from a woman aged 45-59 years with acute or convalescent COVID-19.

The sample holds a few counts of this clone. CDR3 nucleotide sequence: TGTGCCACCAGTGATTTTGCCAGGGAGGGAGGCTACACCTTC. Amino acid sequence: CATSDFAREGGYTF. V gene TRBV24-1 combines with J gene TRBJ1-2, with D perhaps TRBD1 (5 bases). V lost 1 base, J lost 8 bases, and 13 bases lay in between. The germline V gene encodes CDR1 KGHDR and CDR2 SFDVKD. The CDR3 is made up of 14 amino acids.

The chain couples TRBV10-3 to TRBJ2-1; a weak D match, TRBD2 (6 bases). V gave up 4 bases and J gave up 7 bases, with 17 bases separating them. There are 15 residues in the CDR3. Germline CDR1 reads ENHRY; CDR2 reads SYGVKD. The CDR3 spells CAISGGELRKNEQFF. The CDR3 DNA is TGTGCCATCAGTGGGGGGGAACTCCGGAAAAATGAGCAGTTCTTC.

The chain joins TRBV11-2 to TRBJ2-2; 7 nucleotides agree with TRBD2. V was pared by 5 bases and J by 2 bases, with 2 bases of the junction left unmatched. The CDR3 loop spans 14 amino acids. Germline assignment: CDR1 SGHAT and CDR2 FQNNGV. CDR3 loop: CASSQGLNTGELFF. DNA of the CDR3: TGTGCCAGCAGCCAGGGACTAAACACCGGGGAGCTGTTTTTT.

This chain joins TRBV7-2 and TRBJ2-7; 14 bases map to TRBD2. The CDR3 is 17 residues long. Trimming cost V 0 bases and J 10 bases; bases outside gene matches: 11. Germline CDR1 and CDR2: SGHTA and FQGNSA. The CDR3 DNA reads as TGTGCCAGCAGCTTAGCGGGACTAGCGGGAGTCGGGGTTTTACAGTACTTC. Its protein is CASSLAGLAGVGVLQYF.

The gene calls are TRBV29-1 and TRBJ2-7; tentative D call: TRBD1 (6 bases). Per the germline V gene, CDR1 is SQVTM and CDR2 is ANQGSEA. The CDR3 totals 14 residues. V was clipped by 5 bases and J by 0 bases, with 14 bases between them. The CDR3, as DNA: TGCAGCGTTTCGGTACAGGGATCCTCCTACGAGCAGTACTTC. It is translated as CSVSVQGSSYEQYF.

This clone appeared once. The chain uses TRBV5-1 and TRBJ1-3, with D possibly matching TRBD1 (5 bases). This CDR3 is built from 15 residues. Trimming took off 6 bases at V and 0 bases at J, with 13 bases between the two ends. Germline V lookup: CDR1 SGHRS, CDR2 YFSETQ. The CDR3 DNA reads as TGCGCCAGCACCACGACAGCTGGCTCTGGAAACACCATATATTTT. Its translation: CASTTTAGSGNTIYF.

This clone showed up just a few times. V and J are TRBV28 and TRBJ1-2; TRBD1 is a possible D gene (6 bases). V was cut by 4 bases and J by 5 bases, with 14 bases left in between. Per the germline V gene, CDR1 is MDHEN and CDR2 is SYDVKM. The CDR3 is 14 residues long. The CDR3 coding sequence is TGTGCCAGCAGTTCGACTCCCAGGGGTTATGGCTACACCTTC. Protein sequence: CASSSTPRGYGYTF.

The CDR3 reads CASSLVGLQETQYF. The DNA for the CDR3 is TGTGCCAGCAGCTTGGTGGGCCTTCAAGAGACCCAGTACTTC. The rearrangement links TRBV5-4 to TRBJ2-5; D is ambiguous. CDR1 is SGHNT, CDR2 YYREEE, per germline (reference sequence). Trimming left V 0 bases short and J 2 bases short, with 8 bases between. The CDR3 is made up of 14 amino acids.

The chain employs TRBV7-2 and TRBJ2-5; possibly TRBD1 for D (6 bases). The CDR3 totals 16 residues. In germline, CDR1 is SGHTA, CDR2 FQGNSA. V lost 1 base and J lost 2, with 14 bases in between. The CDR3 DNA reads TGTGCCAGCAGCTTAGTAGGGGGACAAACTCAAGAGACCCAGTACTTC. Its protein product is CASSLVGGQTQETQYF.

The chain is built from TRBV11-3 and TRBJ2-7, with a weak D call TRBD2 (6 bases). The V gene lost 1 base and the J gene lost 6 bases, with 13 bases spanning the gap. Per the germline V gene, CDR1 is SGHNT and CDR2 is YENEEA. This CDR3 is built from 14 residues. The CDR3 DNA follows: TGTGCCAGCAGCTTAGGATTTAGGAGGGTCGAGCAGTACTTC. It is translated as CASSLGFRRVEQYF.

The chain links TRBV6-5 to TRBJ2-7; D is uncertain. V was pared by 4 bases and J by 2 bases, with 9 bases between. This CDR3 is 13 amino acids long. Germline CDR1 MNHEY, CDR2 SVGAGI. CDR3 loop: CASSFQKTYEQYF. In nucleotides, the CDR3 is TGTGCCAGCAGTTTCCAGAAAACCTACGAGCAGTACTTC.

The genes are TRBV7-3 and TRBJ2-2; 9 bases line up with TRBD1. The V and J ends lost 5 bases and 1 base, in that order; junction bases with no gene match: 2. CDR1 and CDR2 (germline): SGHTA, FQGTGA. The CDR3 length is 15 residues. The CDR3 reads CASSRDRENTGELFF. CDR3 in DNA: TGTGCCAGCAGCCGGGACAGGGAGAACACCGGGGAGCTGTTTTTT.